The 29 T cell receptor beta chains below come from one sample, sequenced in a study of T cells in localized non-small cell lung cancer. Sequencing was performed with immunoSEQ multiplex PCR; in TCRdb, only in-frame clones are kept and a portion is missing. This table holds 25,000 to 35,000 clones, roughly 89% found once. The sample in question was peripheral blood, obtained before any cancer treatment. Source of these receptors: a female donor of 60 years or more with stage I lung adenocarcinoma.

The chain couples TRBV28 to TRBJ1-2; 9 nucleotides line up with TRBD1. V dropped 4 bases and J dropped 3; count of bases not matched to a gene: 6. This CDR3 has 15 residues. Germline V CDR1 and CDR2: MDHEN, SYDVKM. The CDR3 protein is CASSYLQGADYGYTF. CDR3 DNA: TGTGCCAGCAGTTACCTACAGGGGGCTGACTATGGCTACACCTTC.

This clone was observed a few times. The genes are TRBV28 and TRBJ1-2; tentatively, D is TRBD1 (5 bases). The length of the CDR3 is 15 residues. Looked up from germline, CDR1 is MDHEN and CDR2 is SYDVKM. V was cut by 6 bases and J by 2 bases, with 16 bases left in between. For the CDR3, the DNA is TGTGCCAGCAGAGGTGGTGGGGGTCTGAACTATGGCTACACCTTC. Protein: CASRGGGGLNYGYTF.

V usage is TRBV10-3 and J usage is TRBJ2-7, with 8 bases identical to TRBD2. The CDR3 covers 14 residues. Germline-derived CDR1 and CDR2 are ENHRY and SYGVKD. The V and J ends lost 0 bases and 3 bases, in that order; junction bases with no gene match: 1. The CDR3 sequence is CAISESLAVYEQYF. CDR3 nucleotides: TGTGCCATCAGTGAGTCACTAGCGGTCTACGAGCAGTACTTC.

This chain connects TRBV2 to TRBJ2-1; D is ambiguous. Trimming cost V 2 bases and J 9 bases, with 5 bases left between them. The CDR3 spans 11 residues. CDR1 SNHLY and CDR2 FYNNEI come from the germline V gene. The CDR3 spells CASSEHSEQFF. CDR3 sequence (DNA): TGTGCCAGCAGTGAACACAGTGAGCAGTTCTTC.

The chain is built from TRBV2 and TRBJ1-2; the D is unclear. This CDR3 spans 11 amino acids. CDR1 is SNHLY, CDR2 FYNNEI, per germline. Trimming stripped 5 bases from V and 4 bases from J, with 5 bases between. The CDR3 region is CASSWTYGYTF. In nucleotides, the CDR3 is TGTGCCAGCAGTTGGACCTATGGCTACACCTTC.

Turning to this clone: At one boundary the junction diverges from the germline segment, which might be a read error. The rearrangement links TRBV18 to TRBJ2-5; 7 bases agree with TRBD1. Germline CDR1 KGHSH, CDR2 LQKENI. This CDR3 contains 13 residues. The CDR3 reads CASSPGTAEAQYF. CDR3 bases: TGTGCCAGCTCACCAGGGACAGCAGAGGCCCAGTACTTC.

J is TRBJ1-1 and V is TRBV5-4; D call uncertain. The V and J ends lost 1 base and 1 base respectively, with 5 bases between them. CDR1 is SGHNT, CDR2 YYREEE, per germline (reference sequence). CDR3 size: 13 residues. CDR3 protein: CASSLSPNTEAFF. In nucleotides, the CDR3 is TGTGCCAGCAGCTTGTCTCCGAACACTGAAGCTTTCTTT.

This clone appeared once. The rearrangement uses TRBV7-2 and TRBJ1-5; D possibly corresponds to TRBD1 (6 bases). The V gene lost 3 bases and the J gene lost 2 bases, with 11 bases spanning the gap. The germline V gene encodes CDR1 SGHTA and CDR2 FQGNSA. There are 15 residues in the CDR3. CDR3 nucleotides: TGTGCCAGCAGCTTTTCGGCAGGGGGCAATCAGCCCCAGCATTTT. Protein: CASSFSAGGNQPQHF. Supplemented by reference TRBV7-2 and TRBJ1-5, the full variable domain reads GAGVSQSPSNKVTEKGKDVELRCDPISGHTALYWYRQSLGQGLEFLIYFQGNSAPDKSGLPSDRFSAERTGGSVSTLTIQRTQQEDSAVYLCASSFSAGGNQPQHFGDGTRLSIL.

The chain carries TRBV19 and TRBJ1-1; D is perhaps TRBD1 (5 bases). The CDR3 length is 13 residues. V was clipped by 5 bases and J by 2 bases, with 9 bases between them. CDR1 is LNHDA, CDR2 SQIVND, per germline (reference sequence). The CDR3 DNA is TGTGCCAGTAGTCGACAGCTTAACACTGAAGCTTTCTTT. This sequence encodes CASSRQLNTEAFF.

This clone was recorded once. This chain joins TRBV21-1 and TRBJ2-1; TRBD2 was called by the table and not checked on the DNA. TRBV21-1 constitutes a pseudogene. The CDR3 is made up of 17 amino acids. The CDR3 here is CASSNLAGGPPYNEQFF. The CDR3 nucleotides read TGTGCCAGCAGCAATCTAGCGGGAGGGCCCCCCTACAATGAGCAGTTCTTC.

This clone occurred a few times. The rearrangement links TRBV7-9 to TRBJ2-7, with 7 bases fitting TRBD2. CDR3 length: 14 residues. V trimming: 11 bases; J trimming: 2 bases; junction bases outside the gene matches: 12. From germline, CDR1 is SEHNR and CDR2 FQNEAQ (reference sequence). The CDR3 sequence is CAGDRAGSTYEQYF. The CDR3 bases are TGTGCCGGAGACCGAGCGGGATCAACCTACGAGCAGTACTTC.

CDR3 nucleotides: TGTGCCAGCAGCTTAGATCACAGTGGCAATCAGCCCCAGCATTTT. Its translation: CASSLDHSGNQPQHF. This chain uses TRBV11-2 with TRBJ1-5, with D uncertain. Germline-derived CDR1 and CDR2 are SGHAT and FQNNGV. The CDR3 is 15 amino acids. V lost 0 bases and J 2 bases, leaving 8 bases between the germline ends.

The chain employs TRBV9 and TRBJ2-2, with D hard to call. Trimming took off 2 bases at V and 4 bases at J, with 9 bases between the two ends. The CDR3 consists of 14 residues. Germline CDR1 reads SGDLS; CDR2 reads YYNGEE. The CDR3 protein is CASSVVQATGELFF. As DNA, the CDR3 is TGTGCCAGCAGCGTCGTGCAGGCCACCGGGGAGCTGTTTTTT.

The chain carries TRBV11-2 and TRBJ2-1, with D hard to call. V was shortened by 1 base and J by 0 bases, with 10 bases between the two germline ends. Germline assignment: CDR1 SGHAT and CDR2 FQNNGV. CDR3 length equals 16 residues. CDR3 in amino acids: CASSLVGQSSYNEQFF. Here the CDR3 DNA reads TGTGCCAGCAGCTTAGTGGGTCAGAGCTCCTACAATGAGCAGTTCTTC.

This chain links TRBV7-9 with TRBJ2-3; D is unclear. CDR1 and CDR2 (germline): SEHNR, FQNEAQ (reference sequence). The V end was cut by 5 bases, the J end by 0 bases, with 12 bases between. This CDR3 comprises 15 residues. The CDR3 nucleotides read TGTGCCAGCAGCAGTAGCTACTCTAGCACAGATACGCAGTATTTT. It translates to CASSSSYSSTDTQYF.

The chain carries TRBV7-9 and TRBJ1-1; a possible D gene is TRBD1 (5 bases). This CDR3 is built from 14 residues. The V and J ends lost 5 bases and 3 bases respectively, with 13 bases between them. The germline V gene has CDR1 SEHNR and CDR2 FQNEAQ (reference sequence). The CDR3: CASSLGTADTEAFF. CDR3 coding DNA: TGTGCCAGCAGCCTCGGGACTGCGGACACTGAAGCTTTCTTT.

This clone was seen a few times. The V gene is TRBV5-1, the J gene TRBJ1-1, with D perhaps matching TRBD1 (6 bases). The germline V gene encodes CDR1 SGHRS and CDR2 YFSETQ. The CDR3 extends over 15 amino acids. With 6 bases removed from V and 1 base from J, the gap between germline ends came to 16 bases. The DNA for the CDR3 is TGCGCCAGCACCCTCCTGCCGGGGGCGAACACTGAAGCTTTCTTT. Its protein product is CASTLLPGANTEAFF.

The sample holds a few counts of this clone. The chain joins TRBV10-1 to TRBJ1-1, with D unresolved. V lost 5 bases and J lost 0, with 7 bases in between. The CDR3 sequence is 13 residues long. Germline assignment: CDR1 WNHNN and CDR2 SYGVQD (reference sequence). Here the CDR3 reads CASSKIMNTEAFF. The CDR3 DNA sequence: TGCGCCAGCAGTAAAATCATGAACACTGAAGCTTTCTTT.

V is TRBV1 and J is TRBJ2-1; TRBD2 was called by the table and not checked on the DNA. TRBV1 is given as a pseudogene. The CDR3 covers 18 residues. This CDR3 is CTSSQDGPTSIPEDEQFF. CDR3 DNA sequence: TGCACCAGCAGCCAAGATGGGCCCACTAGCATTCCGGAGGATGAGCAGTTCTTC.

The gene calls are TRBV11-2 and TRBJ2-1; either TRBD1 or TRBD2 may supply D (5 bases each). This CDR3 has 16 residues. The germline gives CDR1 SGHAT, CDR2 FQNNGV. Trimming cost V 5 bases and J 2 bases, with 16 bases left between them. CDR3 sequence: CASSDGTSPAYNEQFF. DNA of the CDR3: TGTGCCAGCAGCGACGGGACGTCTCCCGCCTACAATGAGCAGTTCTTC.

The V gene is TRBV5-4, the J gene TRBJ2-1, with a possible D match to TRBD2 (7 bases). Trimming pared 4 bases from V and 7 bases from J, leaving 18 bases between. The CDR3 consists of 15 residues. Germline V gene data show CDR1 as SGHNT and CDR2 as YYREEE (reference sequence). The CDR3 loop reads CASSLWGGARNEQFF. As DNA, the CDR3 is TGTGCCAGCAGCCTTTGGGGGGGGGCACGGAATGAGCAGTTCTTC.

The CDR3 bases are TGTGCCAGCAGCGGCAGGGGTTCTAACTATGGCTACACCTTC. It is translated as CASSGRGSNYGYTF. The V gene is TRBV7-2, the J gene TRBJ1-2; a weak D match, TRBD1 (6 bases). Trimming took 5 bases from V and 0 from J, leaving 10 bases between them. This CDR3 contains 14 residues. Germline loops: CDR1 SGHTA, CDR2 FQGNSA.

The V gene is TRBV19, the J gene TRBJ1-1; a possible D gene is TRBD1 (5 bases). CDR1 is LNHDA and CDR2 is SQIVND in the germline V gene (reference sequence). The CDR3 has 17 amino acids. The V end lost 3 bases, the J end lost 1 base, and 18 bases lay between the germline ends. The CDR3 coding sequence is TGTGCCAGTAGTATGTTCATGGGGGGGTCCCCGAACACTGAAGCTTTCTTT. Translating it yields CASSMFMGGSPNTEAFF.

The chain carries TRBV5-4 and TRBJ1-4, with 7 bases fitting TRBD1. Germline CDR1 SGHNT, CDR2 YYREEE (reference sequence). V shed 4 bases and J 8 bases; nucleotides not matched to a gene: 11. CDR3 length equals 15 residues. The CDR3 here is CASSTRQGSDEKLFF. In DNA, the CDR3 is TGTGCCAGCAGCACCAGACAGGGATCGGACGAAAAACTGTTTTTT.

The genes are TRBV28 and TRBJ2-4; 8 bases agree with TRBD1. The germline V gene has CDR1 MDHEN and CDR2 SYDVKM. The CDR3 runs to 14 residues. The V gene end was trimmed by 6 bases and the J gene end by 8 bases; junction bases not matched to a gene: 9. In nucleotides, the CDR3 is TGTGCCAGCAGGCTCTCAGGGGGCTCGGACATTCAGTACTTC. Residues: CASRLSGGSDIQYF.

The CDR3 spells CASSFTDYGYTF. The DNA of the CDR3 is TGTGCCAGCAGCTTTACGGACTATGGCTACACCTTC. The chain combines TRBV28 with TRBJ1-2; no firm D call. Germline assignment: CDR1 MDHEN and CDR2 SYDVKM. The CDR3 is 12 residues long. Between the trimmed V and J ends, which lost 6 bases and 3 bases, there was a span of 8 bases.

CDR3 DNA: TGTGCCAGCAGCAACCTAGCGGGAGACATGGATACGCAGTATTTT. Amino acid sequence: CASSNLAGDMDTQYF. The chain is built from TRBV7-2 and TRBJ2-3; 10 bases line up with TRBD2. This CDR3 comprises 15 residues. Trimming took 5 bases from V and 6 from J; bases not matched to a gene: 8. Germline CDR1 is SGHTA and CDR2 is FQGNSA.

The rearrangement uses TRBV27 and TRBJ2-1; 12 nucleotides agree with TRBD2. The CDR3 is 17 residues long. V lost 6 bases to trimming and J lost 5 bases; unmatched junction nucleotides: 11. Germline V gene lookup returns CDR1 MNHEY and CDR2 SMNVEV (reference sequence). CDR3 bases: TGTGCCAGCAGCACTTACTCTAGCGGGAGGGCCCACAATGAGCAGTTCTTC. The encoded protein is CASSTYSSGRAHNEQFF.

This chain connects TRBV5-6 to TRBJ2-7; no definite D call. The CDR3 is 14 amino acids. V was cut by 1 base and J by 3 bases, with 11 bases left in between. Germline CDR1 is SGHDT and CDR2 is YYEEEE. CDR3 in DNA: TGTGCCAGCAGCTTGCAACAGTTGATCTACGAGCAGTACTTC. Protein sequence: CASSLQQLIYEQYF.